These 19 T cell receptor beta chains were sequenced from one sample in a study of PD-1 blockade in classical Hodgkin lymphoma. Indicated time point: cycle 4 day 1 (C4D1), after 5 to 7 weeks of nivolumab. Patients all relapsed after autologous stem cell transplantation, and there was variation in brentuximab vedotin exposure. Only in-frame clones appear in the TCRdb table, and some are missing; sequencing was by immunoSEQ multiplex PCR. The sample lists about 20,000 clones, roughly 72% seen once, with 40% in the top ten. The material was peripheral blood mononuclear cells (PBMCs), obtained before the fourth cycle of nivolumab. The receptors derive from a human donor with classical Hodgkin lymphoma.

This clone was counted only a few times. This sequence joins TRBV9 and TRBJ2-7; D may be TRBD1 (5 bases). The CDR3 sequence is 15 residues long. Germline CDR1 is SGDLS and CDR2 is YYNGEE. V was trimmed by 2 bases and J by 2 bases, leaving 14 bases between them. CDR3 region: CASSVGQGFPYEQYF. The CDR3 nucleotides read TGTGCCAGCAGCGTTGGGCAGGGCTTCCCCTACGAGCAGTACTTC.

The J gene is TRBJ1-4, the V gene TRBV10-2; D call uncertain. CDR3 length equals 12 residues. Per the germline V gene, CDR1 is WSHSY and CDR2 is SAAADI. V gave up 3 bases and J gave up 5 bases, with 4 bases separating them. The CDR3 reads CASSENNEKLFF. The CDR3 bases are TGCGCCAGCAGTGAAAACAATGAAAAACTGTTTTTT.

The CDR3 spells CASSLGGSGQTQYF. The CDR3 coding sequence is TGTGCCAGCAGCTTAGGGGGCAGTGGGCAGACCCAGTACTTC. V and J are TRBV11-2 and TRBJ2-5, with D tentatively TRBD1 (5 bases). Germline V lookup: CDR1 SGHAT, CDR2 FQNNGV. Trimming left V 1 base short and J 6 bases short, with 12 bases between. The CDR3 spans 14 residues.

This chain joins TRBV11-2 and TRBJ2-3, with D perhaps TRBD2 (6 bases). Between the trimmed V and J ends, which lost 0 bases and 2 bases, there was a span of 9 bases. This CDR3 is 15 amino acids long. CDR1 is SGHAT and CDR2 is FQNNGV in the germline V gene. DNA for the CDR3: TGTGCCAGCAGCTTAGACGGCGGGGCCACAGATACGCAGTATTTT. Its protein is CASSLDGGATDTQYF.

V is TRBV2 and J is TRBJ1-4, with no clear D. The germline V gene encodes CDR1 SNHLY and CDR2 FYNNEI. The CDR3 sequence is 14 residues long. Trimming removed 3 bases at V and 5 bases at J, with 10 bases between. The chain's CDR3 is CASSDSTFNEKLFF. Here the CDR3 DNA reads TGTGCCAGCAGTGATAGCACATTCAATGAAAAACTGTTTTTT.

This rearrangement joins TRBV5-6 to TRBJ2-5, with D perhaps being TRBD1 or TRBD2 (6 bases each). Trimming stripped 0 bases from V and 4 bases from J, with 19 bases between. This CDR3 contains 17 residues. The V gene's germline CDR1 is SGHDT and CDR2 YYEEEE. CDR3 DNA sequence: TGTGCCAGCAGCTTGGTTGTTGTGCAGGGGCGGGGAGAGACCCAGTACTTC. Residues: CASSLVVVQGRGETQYF.

Note on this clone: The junction and the germline gene differ at one end; a read error may be behind it. The rearrangement links TRBV19 to TRBJ2-2; TRBD2 agrees at 9 bases. Germline V gene data show CDR1 as LNHDA and CDR2 as SQIVND (reference sequence). The CDR3 is made up of 15 amino acids. The CDR3 reads CASRIAGENTGELFF. The CDR3, as DNA: TGTGCCAGTAGGATAGCGGGGGAGAACACCGGGGAGCTGTTTTTT.

This sequence joins TRBV13 and TRBJ2-7; no clear D gene. The V end lost 5 bases, the J end lost 3 bases, and 8 bases lay between the germline ends. Germline V gene sequence: CDR1 PRHDT, CDR2 FYEKMQ (reference sequence). The CDR3 is 12 residues long. CDR3 residues: CASSKGYYEQYF. DNA of the CDR3: TGTGCCAGCAGCAAGGGCTACTACGAGCAGTACTTC.

This clone was found once. The V call is TRBV19, the J call TRBJ1-2, with D perhaps TRBD1 (5 bases). CDR3 size: 15 residues. Trimming pared 3 bases from V and 4 bases from J, leaving 15 bases between. Germline V gives CDR1 LNHDA, CDR2 SQIVND (reference sequence). CDR3 region: CASSITGLPLYGYTF. CDR3 nucleotide sequence: TGTGCCAGTAGTATCACGGGGCTACCCCTCTATGGCTACACCTTC.

The chain carries TRBV7-8 and TRBJ1-5, with D uncertain. Germline V gene data show CDR1 as SGHVS and CDR2 as FQNEAQ. V was shortened by 3 bases and J by 5 bases, with 5 bases between the two germline ends. The CDR3 is 12 residues long. The CDR3 region has the DNA TGTGCCAGCAGCTTCACGGATCAGCCCCAGCATTTT. As protein: CASSFTDQPQHF. Supplemented by reference TRBV7-8 and TRBJ1-5, the full variable domain reads GAGVSQSPRYKVAKRGQDVALRCDPISGHVSLFWYQQALGQGPEFLTYFQNEAQLDKSGLPSDRFFAERPEGSVSTLKIQRTQQEDSAVYLCASSFTDQPQHFGDGTRLSIL.

The chain links TRBV2 to TRBJ2-4; D unresolved. The V end was cut by 11 bases, the J end by 6 bases, with 11 bases between. The CDR3 length is 11 residues. Germline CDR1 reads SNHLY; CDR2 reads FYNNEI. The CDR3 bases are TGTGCCCGCGGCCGGGCAAACATTCAGTACTTC. It translates to CARGRANIQYF. Supplemented by reference TRBV2 and TRBJ2-4, the full variable domain reads EPEVTQTPSHQVTQMGQEVILRCVPISNHLYFYWYRQILGQKVEFLVSFYNNEISEKSEIFDDQFSVERPDGSNFTLKIRSTKLEDSAMYFCARGRANIQYFGAGTRLSVL.

The gene calls are TRBV5-6 and TRBJ1-2; D not certain. V shed 4 bases and J shed 8 bases, with 9 bases lying between them. Germline V gene lookup returns CDR1 SGHDT and CDR2 YYEEEE. This CDR3 is 11 amino acids long. DNA of the CDR3: TGTGCCAGCAGCGCAGGACGGGGCTACACCTTC. As protein: CASSAGRGYTF.

V usage is TRBV6-5 and J usage is TRBJ2-3, with unresolved D. This CDR3 comprises 13 residues. Per the germline V gene, CDR1 is MNHEY and CDR2 is SVGAGI. Trimming pared 5 bases from V and 4 bases from J, leaving 10 bases between. The CDR3, as DNA: TGTGCCAGCAGTCCCCAGGATTCAGATACGCAGTATTTT. It translates to CASSPQDSDTQYF.

V and J are TRBV27 and TRBJ2-5; D unclear. V was clipped by 2 bases and J by 2 bases, with 3 bases between them. This CDR3 comprises 12 residues. Germline CDR1 MNHEY, CDR2 SMNVEV (reference sequence). The CDR3 nucleotides read TGTGCCAGCAGTTTAGAACAAGAGACCCAGTACTTC. Its protein is CASSLEQETQYF.

This clone has more than one count but fewer than ten. The rearrangement links TRBV10-1 to TRBJ2-7, with a weak D call TRBD2 (5 bases). Germline CDR1 WNHNN, CDR2 SYGVQD (reference sequence). Trimming removed 6 bases from V and 7 bases from J, with 19 bases in between. CDR3 length: 14 residues. CDR3 protein: CASSLIEPTGEQYF. CDR3 DNA sequence: TGCGCCAGCAGCCTAATCGAGCCTACGGGGGAGCAGTACTTC.

This chain uses TRBV10-1 with TRBJ1-1; tentatively, D is TRBD1 (6 bases). The CDR3 runs to 15 residues. Germline V CDR1 and CDR2: WNHNN, SYGVQD (reference sequence). Trimming cost V 0 bases and J 1 base, with 9 bases left between them. CDR3 sequence reads: CASSESGGKNTEAFF. CDR3 nucleotide sequence: TGCGCCAGCAGTGAGTCAGGGGGTAAGAACACTGAAGCTTTCTTT.

The chain has TRBV4-3 and TRBJ1-4, with D unresolved. Trimming removed 1 base from V and 7 bases from J, with 16 bases in between. This CDR3 contains 16 residues. From germline, CDR1 is LGHNA and CDR2 YSLEER. This CDR3 is CASSQGVREGGEKLFF. In DNA form, the CDR3 reads TGCGCCAGCAGCCAAGGGGTGAGGGAGGGCGGTGAAAAACTGTTTTTT.

V usage is TRBV6-5 and J usage is TRBJ2-3; 10 bases fit TRBD2. V lost 5 bases, J lost 8 bases, and 4 bases stayed unmatched. Germline V gene data show CDR1 as MNHEY and CDR2 as SVGAGI. The CDR3 extends over 13 amino acids. CDR3 coding DNA: TGTGCCAGCAGTAGCGGGGGGGCGGGTACGCAGTATTTT. Translating it yields CASSSGGAGTQYF.

The DNA of the CDR3 is TGCAGCGTTCGGTCTTACACAGATACGCAGTATTTT. As protein: CSVRSYTDTQYF. The chain joins TRBV29-1 to TRBJ2-3, with unresolved D. This CDR3 spans 12 amino acids. The V gene lost 5 bases and the J gene lost 2 bases, with 8 bases spanning the gap. CDR1 and CDR2 from the germline V gene are SQVTM and ANQGSEA.